The TCR beta chain described here comes from a study of CD8 T cells in ankylosing spondylitis. General observations from the study: Certain motif variants had earlier appeared in reactive arthritis synovial fluid and blood. In ankylosing spondylitis blood, a motif of seven to nine highly homologous TCR beta variants appeared characteristic. Disease-associated clones were reportedly significantly overrepresented in matched ankylosing spondylitis synovial fluid. Relatively scarce in peripheral blood, disease-linked clones were CD8+.

In regard to this clonotype: Its antigen is currently unknown.

5'-RACE, quantitative and with molecular barcodes, yielded the TCR beta libraries. Each CDR3 protein gets one entry after TCRdb re-called the 5' RACE reads with MiXCR. This table has hundreds of thousands of distinct CDR3 sequences, about 10% appearing once. This TCR was recovered from a male donor with ankylosing spondylitis. The sequenced material came from blood, either unsorted or a sorted T cell fraction (not recorded which).

CDR3 residues: CASRQQGATNEKLFF. The CDR3 region has the DNA TGTGCCAGTAGACAACAGGGCGCAACTAATGAAAAACTGTTTTTT. The chain recombines TRBV19 with TRBJ1-4; D perhaps matches TRBD1 (6 bases). V gave up 6 bases and J gave up 0 bases, with 11 bases separating them. The CDR3 is made up of 15 amino acids. Germline V gene sequence: CDR1 LNHDA, CDR2 SQIVND (reference sequence).